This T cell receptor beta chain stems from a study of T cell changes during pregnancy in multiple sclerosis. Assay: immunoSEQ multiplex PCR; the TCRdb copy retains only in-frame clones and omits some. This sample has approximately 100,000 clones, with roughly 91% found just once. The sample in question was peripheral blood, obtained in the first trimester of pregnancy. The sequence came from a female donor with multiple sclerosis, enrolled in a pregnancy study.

The CDR3 sequence is CAISTEGPMNTEAFF. The CDR3 DNA sequence: TGTGCCATCAGTACGGAGGGGCCCATGAACACTGAAGCTTTCTTT. The chain has TRBV10-3 and TRBJ1-1, with D tentatively TRBD1 (5 bases). V lost 5 bases to trimming and J lost 0 bases, with 13 bases between them. CDR3 length: 15 residues. Germline V gene lookup returns CDR1 ENHRY and CDR2 SYGVKD.